This T cell receptor beta chain was recorded in a study of identifying expanded T cells in peripheral blood. Study conclusions and caveats: Differentially abundant clones: about 1.1 between replicates, 15 to 17 at 2 to 3 weeks, around 20 at four. Clone count variance between roughly 2-week samples rose with total template count.

The method was immunoSEQ multiplex PCR; TCRdb's version includes in-frame clones alone and lacks a portion of them. The data show some 80,000 clones, roughly 90% seen once. Germline CDR1 reads MNHNS; CDR2 reads SASEGT. V was trimmed by 7 bases and J by 4 bases, leaving 16 bases between them. The CDR3 loop spans 14 amino acids. Turning to this clone: What it binds is not known.

Healthy donors had no documented immune events, such as infections, while sampled. This sequence originates from a person aged 18 to 69 in good health. The sequenced material came from blood. V and J are TRBV6-1 and TRBJ1-2, with D tentatively TRBD1 (6 bases). The CDR3 DNA sequence: TGTGCCAGCACAAAATCTACAGGGACCTATGGCTACACCTTC. Translating gives CASTKSTGTYGYTF.